This is a list of T cell receptor beta chains from one sample in a study of blood T cells in healthy people across ages. From the 5' RACE reads, TCRdb called clonotypes with MiXCR, one entry per CDR3 protein. The table lists about 1.7 million distinct CDR3 sequences, 28% of them singletons. Source material: blood. These receptor sequences come from a woman in her twenties or thirties in good health. CDR3s include the opening cysteine and the closing phenylalanine or tryptophan.

TRBV7-2	CASSALALETQYF
TRBV6-5	CASRRPDTDTEAFF
TRBV7-2	CASSSPWDGTDTQYF
TRBV7-8	CATSGTTSSLAKNIQYF
TRBV20-1	CSAKAGGSSYNEQFF
TRBV7-9	CASSQTERGETQYF
TRBV10-3	CAISESWREGSEQYF
TRBV7-3	CASSLTPRPDTQYF
TRBV15	CATSSRTVSSTDTQYF
TRBV3-1	CASSQRGQGYGYTF
TRBV5-1	CASSLGASGGQNIQYF
TRBV20-1	CSARPDRGPTDTQYF
TRBV10-3	CAIQQGPLYEQYF
TRBV20-1	CSAHRSGSGEQFF
TRBV29-1	CSVAGTSGTQNIQYF
TRBV6-6	CASSPKPGVSYNEQFF
TRBV7-9	CASSPRPVNTEAFF
TRBV12-3/TRBV12-4	CASSLPGLSYEQYF
TRBV12-3/TRBV12-4	CASSLGGMSYEQYF
TRBV7-9	CASSLVQGADSPLHF
TRBV24-1	CATSDPYLNEQFF
TRBV29-1	CSVEGGAGTTYEQYF
TRBV7-9	CASSFLGTDHEQYF
TRBV4-3	CASSQDRGYGDTQYF
TRBV4-2	CASSHVDRVGTEAFF
TRBV7-9	CASSLAGQSQETQFF
TRBV20-1	CSARSGTVEDTEAFF
TRBV12-3/TRBV12-4	CASSFGGRGNSYEQYF
TRBV20-1	CSARRGASPADTQYF
TRBV27	CASSLWDTKNIQYF
TRBV29-1	CSVGRRGSTDTQYF
TRBV5-1	CASSFPGTGAETQYF
TRBV12-3/TRBV12-4	CASSLPAAANYGYTF